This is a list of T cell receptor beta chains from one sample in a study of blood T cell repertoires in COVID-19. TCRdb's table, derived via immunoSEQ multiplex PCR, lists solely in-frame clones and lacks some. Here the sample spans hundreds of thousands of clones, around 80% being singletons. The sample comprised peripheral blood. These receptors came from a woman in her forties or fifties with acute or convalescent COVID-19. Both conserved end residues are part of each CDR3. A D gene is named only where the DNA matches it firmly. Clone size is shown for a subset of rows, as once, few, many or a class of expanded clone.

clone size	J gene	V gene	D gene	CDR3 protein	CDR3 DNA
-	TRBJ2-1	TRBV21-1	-	CASSTNGTGGIREYNEQFF	TGTGCCAGCAGTACTAACGGGACAGGTGGGATTCGGGAATACAATGAGCAGTTCTTC
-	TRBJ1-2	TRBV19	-	CASSQSGLNYGYTF	TGTGCCAGTAGTCAATCAGGGTTGAACTATGGCTACACCTTC
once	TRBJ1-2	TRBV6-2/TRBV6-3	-	CASSYAPGAGAWIGYTF	TGTGCCAGCAGTTACGCTCCTGGGGCAGGGGCATGGATTGGCTACACCTTC
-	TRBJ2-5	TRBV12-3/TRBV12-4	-	CASSPPTHETQYF	TGTGCCAGCAGTCCCCCCACACACGAGACCCAGTACTTC
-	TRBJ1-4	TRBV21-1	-	CASTPGGRANEKLFF	TGTGCCAGCACCCCAGGAGGGCGGGCTAATGAAAAACTGTTTTTT
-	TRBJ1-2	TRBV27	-	CASSLSHGGYGYTF	TGTGCCAGCAGTTTATCGCACGGGGGATATGGCTACACCTTC
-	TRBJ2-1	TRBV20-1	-	CSATAYDEQFF	TGCAGTGCCACCGCGTACGATGAGCAGTTCTTC
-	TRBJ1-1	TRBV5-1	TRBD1	CASSPSRGQATDEAFF	TGCGCCAGCTCGCCGAGTAGGGGGCAAGCGACCGATGAAGCTTTCTTT
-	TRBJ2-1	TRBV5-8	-	CASSIRLKYNEQFF	TGTGCCAGCAGCATACGACTAAAATACAATGAGCAGTTCTTC
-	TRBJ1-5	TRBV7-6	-	CASSLGGQGLQPQHF	TGTGCCAGCAGCTTAGGGGGGCAGGGCCTTCAGCCCCAGCATTTT
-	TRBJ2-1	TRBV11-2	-	CASSLASMDEQFF	TGTGCCAGCAGCTTAGCGAGTATGGATGAGCAGTTCTTC
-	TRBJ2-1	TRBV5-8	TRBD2	CASSGERGSSYNEQFF	TGTGCCAGCAGCGGGGAGCGGGGGAGCTCCTACAATGAGCAGTTCTTC
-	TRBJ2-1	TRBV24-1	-	CATRGGGSNNEQFF	TGTGCCACCAGAGGGGGGGGCAGCAACAATGAGCAGTTCTTC
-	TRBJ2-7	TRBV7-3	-	CASSLIAAGAYEQYF	TGTGCCAGCAGCTTAATTGCGGCAGGGGCCTACGAGCAGTACTTC
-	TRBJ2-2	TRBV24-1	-	CATSDYGFPGELFF	TGTGCCACCAGTGATTACGGGTTTCCCGGGGAGCTGTTTTTT
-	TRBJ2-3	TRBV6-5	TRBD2	CASTIAGGTDTQYF	TGTGCCAGCACTATAGCGGGAGGGACAGATACGCAGTATTTT
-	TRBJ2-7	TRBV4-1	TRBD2	CASSQDHLAGAHEQYF	TGCGCCAGCAGCCAAGATCACCTAGCGGGAGCCCACGAGCAGTACTTC
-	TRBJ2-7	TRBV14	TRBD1	CASSRIPQGHEQYF	TGTGCCAGCAGCCGTATACCACAGGGGCACGAGCAGTACTTC
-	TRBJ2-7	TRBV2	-	CASTGYYEQYF	TGTGCCAGCACAGGGTATTACGAGCAGTACTTC
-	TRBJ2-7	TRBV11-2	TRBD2	CASSPGGYEQYF	TGTGCCAGCAGCCCCGGGGGGTACGAGCAGTACTTC
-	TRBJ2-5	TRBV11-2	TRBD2	CASSLLAGGPQQTQYF	TGTGCCAGCAGCTTATTAGCGGGAGGGCCCCAGCAGACCCAGTACTTC
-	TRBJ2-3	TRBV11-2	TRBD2	CASSPSGRTDTQYF	TGTGCCAGCAGCCCGAGCGGGAGGACAGATACGCAGTATTTT
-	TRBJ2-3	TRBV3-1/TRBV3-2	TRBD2	CASSPGGAWERADTQYF	TGTGCCAGCAGCCCGGGGGGAGCATGGGAGAGAGCAGATACGCAGTATTTT
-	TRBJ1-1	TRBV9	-	CASSVGGTAGPLRNTEAFF	TGTGCCAGCAGCGTAGGCGGGACGGCAGGACCCCTTAGGAACACTGAAGCTTTCTTT
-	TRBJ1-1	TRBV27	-	CASSSFGGMKTEAFF	TGTGCCAGCAGTTCCTTCGGGGGGATGAAGACTGAAGCTTTCTTT
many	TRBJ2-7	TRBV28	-	CASSPITSSKYEQYF	TGTGCCAGCAGTCCCATTACTAGTTCTAAATACGAGCAGTACTTC
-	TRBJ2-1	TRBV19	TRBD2	CASRVGLAAYNEQFF	TGTGCCAGTAGGGTGGGACTAGCAGCCTACAATGAGCAGTTCTTC
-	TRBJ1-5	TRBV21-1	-	CAGTGGGNQPQHF	TGTGCCGGAACGGGGGGGGGCAATCAGCCCCAGCATTTT
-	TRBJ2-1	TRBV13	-	CASSPHPGSATYNEQFF	TGTGCCAGCAGCCCCCATCCGGGAAGCGCGACCTACAATGAGCAGTTCTTC
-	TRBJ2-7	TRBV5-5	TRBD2	CASSLGLAGQGEQYF	TGTGCCAGCAGCCTTGGACTAGCGGGACAGGGCGAGCAGTACTTC
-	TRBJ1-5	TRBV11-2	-	CASSLLWARVESNNQPQHF	TGTGCCAGCAGCCTCTTGTGGGCCAGGGTGGAAAGCAACAATCAGCCCCAGCATTTT
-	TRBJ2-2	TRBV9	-	CASSVDQRRAELFF	TGTGCCAGCAGCGTAGATCAGCGGCGGGCGGAGCTGTTTTTT
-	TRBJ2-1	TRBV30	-	CAWSVRVLHNEQFF	TGTGCCTGGAGTGTCAGGGTCCTTCACAATGAGCAGTTCTTC
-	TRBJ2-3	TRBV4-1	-	CASSQGQPKVTDTQYF	TGCGCCAGCAGCCAAGGACAGCCCAAGGTAACAGATACGCAGTATTTT
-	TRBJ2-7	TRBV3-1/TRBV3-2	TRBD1	CASSHPGQSHYEQYF	TGTGCCAGCAGCCATCCGGGACAGAGTCACTACGAGCAGTACTTC
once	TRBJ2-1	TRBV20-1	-	CSATLSGVQFF	TGCAGTGCTACACTATCAGGGGTGCAGTTCTTC
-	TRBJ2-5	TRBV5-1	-	CASSLGQAPQETQYF	TGCGCCAGCAGCTTGGGACAGGCCCCTCAAGAGACCCAGTACTTC
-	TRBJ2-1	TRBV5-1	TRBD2	CASSPKVGTSGRSEQFF	TGCGCCAGCAGCCCTAAGGTCGGGACTAGCGGGAGAAGTGAGCAGTTCTTC
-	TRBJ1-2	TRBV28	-	CASSLKGVGRGSGYGYTF	TGTGCCAGCAGTTTAAAGGGAGTCGGGAGGGGGTCCGGCTATGGCTACACCTTC
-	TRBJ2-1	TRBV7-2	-	CASSFLTRDEQFF	TGTGCCAGCAGCTTTTTGACCCGGGATGAGCAGTTCTTC
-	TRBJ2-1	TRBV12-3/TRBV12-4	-	CATGRDNPHEQFF	TGTGCCACTGGGAGGGACAACCCTCATGAGCAGTTCTTC
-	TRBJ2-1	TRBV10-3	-	CAISVRQFGSIAVNEQFF	TGTGCCATCAGTGTGAGGCAATTCGGGTCAATCGCGGTGAATGAGCAGTTCTTC
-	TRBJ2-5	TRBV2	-	CATNREGETQYF	TGTGCCACCAACAGGGAGGGAGAGACCCAGTACTTC
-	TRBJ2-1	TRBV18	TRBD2	CASSLVAGGNNEQFF	TGTGCCAGCTCTCTGGTTGCGGGAGGAAACAATGAGCAGTTCTTC
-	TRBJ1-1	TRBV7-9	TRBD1	CASSLAGWDRGRAEAFF	TGTGCCAGCAGCTTAGCGGGATGGGACAGGGGGCGAGCGGAGGCTTTCTTT
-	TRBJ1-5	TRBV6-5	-	CASRPRPGESQPQHF	TGTGCCAGCAGGCCCCGGCCAGGGGAGAGTCAGCCCCAGCATTTT
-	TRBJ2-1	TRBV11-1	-	CASSHSGKAYNEQFF	TGTGCCAGCAGTCATAGCGGTAAAGCCTACAATGAGCAGTTCTTC
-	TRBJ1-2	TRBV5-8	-	CASSQASYGYTF	TGTGCCAGCAGCCAGGCAAGTTATGGCTACACCTTC
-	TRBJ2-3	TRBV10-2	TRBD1	CASRSIRDRGADTQYF	TGCGCCAGCAGATCGATCCGGGACAGGGGTGCAGATACGCAGTATTTT
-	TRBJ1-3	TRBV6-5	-	CASSQKPLGDTIYF	TGTGCCAGCAGCCAAAAGCCGCTCGGAGACACCATATATTTT
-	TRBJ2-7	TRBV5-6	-	CASSLAGVFYEQYF	TGTGCCAGCAGCTTGGCCGGAGTTTTCTACGAGCAGTACTTC
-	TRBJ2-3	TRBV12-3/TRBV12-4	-	CASTPSSADTQYF	TGTGCCAGCACCCCAAGCTCCGCAGATACGCAGTATTTT
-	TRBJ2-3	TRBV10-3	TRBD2	CAISVGLAPRTDTQYF	TGTGCCATCAGTGTCGGACTAGCGCCCCGCACAGATACGCAGTATTTT
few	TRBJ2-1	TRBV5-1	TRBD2	CASSLGREKSSSYNEQFF	TGCGCCAGCAGCTTAGGGCGGGAGAAGAGTAGCTCCTACAATGAGCAGTTCTTC
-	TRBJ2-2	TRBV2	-	CASSDSTRNTGELFF	TGTGCCAGCAGTGATTCTACCCGGAACACCGGGGAGCTGTTTTTT
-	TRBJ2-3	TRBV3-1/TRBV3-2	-	CASSQTYGGGGVTQYF	TGTGCCAGCAGCCAGACCTACGGGGGAGGTGGAGTTACGCAGTATTTT
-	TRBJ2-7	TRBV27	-	CASRRDLASSSEQYF	TGTGCCAGCAGACGGGACTTGGCGAGCTCCTCCGAGCAGTACTTC
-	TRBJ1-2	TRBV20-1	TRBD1	CSASPGGYGYTF	TGCAGTGCTAGTCCAGGGGGCTATGGCTACACCTTC
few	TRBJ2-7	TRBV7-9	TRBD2	CASSSVTSGNYEQYF	TGTGCCAGCAGCTCAGTGACTAGCGGGAACTACGAGCAGTACTTC